The 27 T cell receptor beta chains given below trace back to one sample, sequenced in a study of blood T cell repertoires in COVID-19. Clones were sequenced by immunoSEQ multiplex PCR, and TCRdb holds only the in-frame ones, with some missing. This table holds a few hundred thousand clones, roughly nine tenths found once. The sample taken for sequencing was peripheral blood. The receptors stem from a woman aged 25 to 39 with COVID-19, enrolled during active disease.

J is TRBJ2-3 and V is TRBV2, with TRBD1 identical over 10 bases. The germline V gene has CDR1 SNHLY and CDR2 FYNNEI. The ends lost 6 bases at V and 4 bases at J; junction bases unmatched: 7. CDR3 size: 15 residues. DNA of the CDR3: TGTGCCAGCAGGGCTTACGGACAGGGGGCAGATACGCAGTATTTT. Its translation is CASRAYGQGADTQYF.

Only a few counts were recorded for this clone. Relative to the germline gene, one junction end is altered; a read error may explain this. The chain has TRBV6-1 and TRBJ2-7; D might be TRBD1 (5 bases). The CDR3 extends over 13 amino acids. CDR1 is MNHNS and CDR2 is SASEGT in the germline V gene. CDR3 residues: CASREDSPYEQYF. DNA for the CDR3: TGTGCCAGCAGGGAAGACAGTCCCTACGAGCAGTACTTC.

V and J are TRBV27 and TRBJ2-1; 9 bases agree with TRBD1. The CDR3 consists of 14 residues. V was clipped by 4 bases and J by 6 bases; unmatched bases: 4. Per germline, CDR1 MNHEY and CDR2 SMNVEV (reference sequence). The CDR3 region has the DNA TGTGCCAGCAGTTGGGACAGGGACCGCAATGAGCAGTTCTTC. Amino acids: CASSWDRDRNEQFF.

The chain links TRBV28 to TRBJ2-2; 8 bases fit TRBD2. V lost 8 bases, J lost 5 bases, and 13 bases stayed unmatched. Germline V gene sequence: CDR1 MDHEN, CDR2 SYDVKM. This CDR3 region has 16 residues. CDR3 DNA: TGTGCCAGCGCTAGTCGGACCGGGAGGGTTACCGGGGAGCTGTTTTTT. Translated: CASASRTGRVTGELFF.

The chain employs TRBV19 and TRBJ2-5; perhaps TRBD1 as D (6 bases). Looked up from germline, CDR1 is LNHDA and CDR2 is SQIVND (reference sequence). Trimming left V 5 bases short and J 5 bases short, with 15 bases between. This CDR3 has 14 residues. The CDR3 loop reads CASSFLDRRETQYF. Written as DNA, the CDR3 is TGTGCCAGTAGTTTTTTGGACAGAAGGGAGACCCAGTACTTC.

About this clone itself: The sample carries other DNA sequences with the same CDR3. CDR3: CASSLGQGSYNEQFF. The CDR3 DNA reads TGCGCCAGCAGCCTGGGACAGGGTTCCTACAATGAGCAGTTCTTC. The chain carries TRBV5-1 and TRBJ2-1; TRBD1 matches 9 bases. Losses at the gene ends were 4 bases for V and 1 base for J; bases not matched to a gene: 3. The CDR3 is 15 residues long. Germline CDR1 and CDR2: SGHRS and YFSETQ.

V gene TRBV27 combines with J gene TRBJ1-5, with 7 bases identical to TRBD1. The V segment lost 5 bases and the J segment 0 bases; nucleotides outside the gene matches: 7. Germline assignment: CDR1 MNHEY and CDR2 SMNVEV (reference sequence). This CDR3 has 16 residues. CDR3 bases: TGTGCCAGCAGTCCAAGACAGGGTTATAGCAATCAGCCCCAGCATTTT. It yields the protein CASSPRQGYSNQPQHF.

V usage is TRBV2 and J usage is TRBJ1-2, with D perhaps matching TRBD1 (6 bases). Per germline, CDR1 SNHLY and CDR2 FYNNEI. The CDR3 has 15 residues. V lost 8 bases and J 0 bases, leaving 16 bases between the germline ends. The chain's CDR3 is CASVGARAPNYGYTF. The CDR3 DNA reads as TGTGCCAGCGTGGGGGCCCGGGCGCCTAACTATGGCTACACCTTC.

The chain combines TRBV11-2 with TRBJ2-3, with 9 nucleotides matching TRBD1. Germline V gene sequence: CDR1 SGHAT, CDR2 FQNNGV. Trimming at V came to 8 bases and at J to 3 bases, leaving 9 bases not matched to a gene. The CDR3 totals 15 residues. CDR3: CASLTGTGSTDTQYF. The CDR3 nucleotides read TGTGCCAGCCTTACCGGGACAGGGTCTACAGATACGCAGTATTTT. The whole variable domain, remainder taken from reference TRBV11-2 and TRBJ2-3, is EAGVAQSPRYKIIEKRQSVAFWCNPISGHATLYWYQQILGQGPKLLIQFQNNGVVDDSQLPKDRFSAERLKGVDSTLKIQPAKLEDSAVYLCASLTGTGSTDTQYFGPGTRLTVL.

The chain has TRBV30 and TRBJ1-3, with D perhaps matching TRBD1 (5 bases). CDR1 and CDR2 (germline): GTSNPN, SVGIG (reference sequence). The V gene lost 4 bases and the J gene lost 5 bases, with 9 bases spanning the gap. There are 12 residues in the CDR3. The CDR3 sequence is CAWTGGRNTIYF. CDR3 nucleotide sequence: TGTGCCTGGACGGGGGGGAGAAACACCATATATTTT.

The sample holds one count of this clone. The chain combines TRBV6-1 with TRBJ1-1; 10 bases align to TRBD1. Germline V gene lookup returns CDR1 MNHNS and CDR2 SASEGT. V was pared by 2 bases and J by 11 bases, with 11 bases of the junction left unmatched. The CDR3 covers 15 residues. CDR3 sequence: CASSEIRQGAEGAFF. DNA of the CDR3: TGTGCCAGCAGTGAAATTCGACAGGGGGCAGAGGGGGCTTTCTTT.

This rearrangement joins TRBV2 to TRBJ1-6, with a weak D call TRBD1 (6 bases). Germline values: CDR1 SNHLY, CDR2 FYNNEI. The CDR3 loop spans 16 amino acids. The ends were cut back, 2 bases at V and 3 bases at J, with 11 bases in the middle. In DNA, the CDR3 is TGTGCCAGCAGTGAACGCCGACAGGTCTATAATTCACCCCTCCACTTT. Residues: CASSERRQVYNSPLHF.

This chain uses TRBV5-1 with TRBJ2-5, with D possibly TRBD2 on 7 matching bases. CDR3 length: 15 residues. Germline CDR1 is SGHRS and CDR2 is YFSETQ. Trimming stripped 6 bases from V and 2 bases from J, with 17 bases between. CDR3: CASTGGGGLQETQYF. The CDR3 bases are TGCGCCAGCACCGGGGGCGGGGGACTACAAGAGACCCAGTACTTC.

The chain couples TRBV3-1 (or the pseudogene TRBV3-2) to TRBJ2-5; TRBD2 agrees at 7 bases. Per germline, CDR1 LGHDT and CDR2 YNNKEL (reference sequence). The CDR3 runs to 17 residues. Germline trimming cut 1 base from V and 4 bases from J; bases unmatched to any gene: 12. The CDR3 nucleotides read TGTGCCAGCAGCCAAGTCTCGGGGGGAAGGGGCCGAGAGACCCAGTACTTC. Its protein product is CASSQVSGGRGRETQYF.

This chain links TRBV2 with TRBJ2-7; D might be TRBD2 (6 bases). This CDR3 is 13 amino acids long. Germline lookup yields CDR1 SNHLY and CDR2 FYNNEI. The V gene lost 8 bases and the J gene lost 0 bases, with 11 bases spanning the gap. CDR3 region: CASDPGLSYEQYF. The DNA of the CDR3 is TGTGCCAGCGACCCGGGACTCTCCTACGAGCAGTACTTC.

The rearrangement links TRBV20-1 to TRBJ2-1; D may be TRBD1 (6 bases). This CDR3 contains 12 residues. V was trimmed by 3 bases and J by 7 bases, leaving 10 bases between them. CDR1 is DFQATT and CDR2 is SNEGSKA in the germline V gene (reference sequence). The CDR3 is CSASTGKNEQFF. In nucleotides, the CDR3 is TGCAGTGCTAGTACAGGGAAGAATGAGCAGTTCTTC.

The rearrangement links TRBV11-2 to TRBJ2-5, with TRBD1 matching 7 bases. CDR1 and CDR2 from the germline V gene are SGHAT and FQNNGV. With V trimmed by 7 bases and J by 4 bases, 6 bases remained unmatched. The CDR3 runs 13 residues. Written as DNA, the CDR3 is TGTGCCAGCACTATGGGACAGCGAGAGACCCAGTACTTC. Protein sequence: CASTMGQRETQYF.

The chain uses TRBV10-2 and TRBJ2-3; TRBD2 matches at 13 bases. The CDR3 runs to 16 residues. V was pared by 6 bases and J by 5 bases, with 8 bases of the junction left unmatched. Germline lookup yields CDR1 WSHSY and CDR2 SAAADI. In DNA, the CDR3 is TGCGCCAGCAGCAACGGACTAGCGGGAGTTATAGATACGCAGTATTTT. Its protein product is CASSNGLAGVIDTQYF.

Regarding this clone: Other DNA sequences in the same sample also yield this CDR3. This chain joins TRBV5-4 and TRBJ2-7; 15 bases map to TRBD2. Germline V gene data show CDR1 as SGHNT and CDR2 as YYREEE (reference sequence). The CDR3 sequence is 16 residues long. After removal of 3 bases from V and 1 base from J, the junction contained 2 bases not matched to a gene. Here the CDR3 reads CASSWTSGRGSYEQYF. The DNA of the CDR3 is TGTGCCAGCAGCTGGACTAGCGGGAGGGGGTCCTACGAGCAGTACTTC.

This sequence joins TRBV11-2 and TRBJ1-2, with 8 bases lining up with TRBD1. Germline loops: CDR1 SGHAT, CDR2 FQNNGV. Trimming at V came to 1 base and at J to 7 bases, leaving 8 bases not matched to a gene. This CDR3 is built from 15 residues. The CDR3 DNA reads as TGTGCCAGCAGCTTAGTCCCGGACAGGGTTTCTGGCTACACCTTC. As protein: CASSLVPDRVSGYTF.

This chain uses TRBV19 with TRBJ2-7; 7 bases agree with TRBD1. After removal of 3 bases from V and 4 bases from J, the junction contained 6 bases not matched to a gene. Germline-derived CDR1 and CDR2 are LNHDA and SQIVND (reference sequence). The CDR3 is 14 amino acids. The CDR3 spells CASSMTGSRYEQYF. CDR3 DNA sequence: TGTGCCAGTAGTATGACAGGGAGTAGGTACGAGCAGTACTTC.

The chain combines TRBV2 with TRBJ2-1; 8 positions agree with TRBD2. This CDR3 is 13 amino acids long. Looked up from germline, CDR1 is SNHLY and CDR2 is FYNNEI. Trimming at V came to 5 bases and at J to 9 bases, leaving 6 bases not matched to a gene. The CDR3 here is CASSKKRETEQFF. The CDR3 region has the DNA TGTGCCAGCAGTAAGAAGCGGGAGACTGAGCAGTTCTTC. Full variable domain (outside the CDR3, taken from reference TRBV2 and TRBJ2-1): EPEVTQTPSHQVTQMGQEVILRCVPISNHLYFYWYRQILGQKVEFLVSFYNNEISEKSEIFDDQFSVERPDGSNFTLKIRSTKLEDSAMYFCASSKKRETEQFFGPGTRLTVL.

The CDR3 region is CASSGGGLAGNEQFF. CDR3 nucleotide sequence: TGTGCCAGCAGCGGGGGGGGCCTGGCGGGGAATGAGCAGTTCTTC. V usage is TRBV5-4 and J usage is TRBJ2-1; perhaps TRBD2 as D (7 bases). The germline gives CDR1 SGHNT, CDR2 YYREEE (reference sequence). This CDR3 has 15 residues. Trimming cost V 4 bases and J 7 bases, with 18 bases left between them.

Points on this clone: The same CDR3 arises from other DNA sequences in this sample as well. The chain links TRBV9 to TRBJ2-7; D possibly corresponds to TRBD2 (6 bases). Germline V gene data show CDR1 as SGDLS and CDR2 as YYNGEE. Trimming removed 0 bases at V and 3 bases at J, with 10 bases between. The CDR3 runs 14 residues. In DNA form, the CDR3 reads TGTGCCAGCAGCGTAGGCGGGGCGAACTACGAGCAGTACTTC. Amino acid sequence: CASSVGGANYEQYF.

V and J are TRBV5-6 and TRBJ2-2; perhaps TRBD2 as D (6 bases). This CDR3 region has 15 residues. V shed 2 bases and J shed 5 bases, with 13 bases lying between them. Per the germline V gene, CDR1 is SGHDT and CDR2 is YYEEEE. CDR3 DNA sequence: TGTGCCAGCAGCTTATCACTAGCAGATACCGGGGAGCTGTTTTTT. Its protein product is CASSLSLADTGELFF.

Here the CDR3 DNA reads TGTGCCAGCAGCTTAGTCGGTAGCGGGAGGGCCCACGAGCAGTACTTC. It translates to CASSLVGSGRAHEQYF. The chain is built from TRBV7-2 and TRBJ2-7, with 11 bases fitting TRBD2. The CDR3 spans 16 residues. Germline trimming cut 1 base from V and 5 bases from J; bases unmatched to any gene: 7. Germline V gives CDR1 SGHTA, CDR2 FQGNSA.

The V gene is TRBV5-1, the J gene TRBJ2-7; the D is unclear. CDR3 length: 14 residues. With 0 bases removed from V and 2 bases from J, the gap between germline ends came to 9 bases. The germline CDR1 and CDR2 sequences are SGHRS and YFSETQ. The CDR3 loop is CASSLGSPTYEQYF. The CDR3 DNA follows: TGCGCCAGCAGCTTGGGTTCCCCTACCTACGAGCAGTACTTC.